A single sample gave rise to the 9 T cell receptor beta chains below, sequenced in a study of blood T cell repertoires in COVID-19. The table came from immunoSEQ multiplex PCR; TCRdb's copy has only in-frame clones and leaves some out. Among about 240,000 clones, 85% to 95% were seen once, and the ten largest hold 0.8% to 0.95%. The sequenced sample consisted of peripheral blood. The receptors were gathered from a young man with COVID-19, enrolled during active disease.

This chain uses TRBV7-5 with TRBJ2-7; the tabulated D call, TRBD2, remains unverified against the DNA. TRBV7-5 is described as a pseudogene. The CDR3 has 17 residues. This chain's CDR3 is CVRSLAASGGPLYEQYF. The DNA for the CDR3 is TGTGTCAGAAGCTTAGCTGCTAGCGGGGGGCCGCTCTACGAGCAGTACTTC.

This chain's CDR3 is CASSQDDSQPQHF. The CDR3 nucleotides read TGTGCCAGCAGCCAAGATGACAGTCAGCCCCAGCATTTT. The chain joins TRBV3-1 (or the pseudogene TRBV3-2) to TRBJ1-5, with TRBD1 as a possible D gene (5 bases). V lost 0 bases and J 6 bases, leaving 6 bases between the germline ends. The CDR3 is made up of 13 amino acids. CDR1 and CDR2 from the germline V gene are LGHDT and YNNKEL (reference sequence).

The chain is built from TRBV4-1 and TRBJ1-1, with a possible D match to TRBD1 (6 bases). Trimming removed 0 bases at V and 8 bases at J, with 13 bases between. This CDR3 contains 14 residues. Germline lookup yields CDR1 MGHRA and CDR2 YSYEKL. The CDR3 sequence: CASSQDPGGGEAFF. CDR3 DNA: TGCGCCAGCAGCCAAGATCCCGGGGGGGGCGAAGCTTTCTTT.

This clone has more than one count but fewer than ten. This chain uses TRBV6-5 with TRBJ1-2; 9 bases are shared with TRBD1. With V trimmed by 4 bases and J by 7 bases, 10 bases remained unmatched. The CDR3 is made up of 15 amino acids. Germline CDR1 MNHEY, CDR2 SVGAGI. The CDR3, as DNA: TGTGCCAGCAGTTCCGTACAGGGGGCGGAGGGTGGCTACACCTTC. As protein: CASSSVQGAEGGYTF.

J is TRBJ1-1 and V is TRBV5-4; 9 bases are shared with TRBD1. CDR3 length: 14 amino acids. With V trimmed by 6 bases and J by 11 bases, 14 bases remained unmatched. Germline V gene lookup returns CDR1 SGHNT and CDR2 YYREEE (reference sequence). CDR3 sequence (DNA): TGTGCCAGCACCTTACAGGGGGCTGCTTTTGGGGCTTTCTTT. This gives the protein CASTLQGAAFGAFF.

This chain joins TRBV5-1 and TRBJ2-3; possibly TRBD2 for D (6 bases). In germline, CDR1 is SGHRS, CDR2 YFSETQ. The V end lost 4 bases, the J end lost 0 bases, and 15 bases lay between the germline ends. The CDR3 contains 16 residues. The CDR3 here is CASSGDSGSSTDTQYF. CDR3 sequence (DNA): TGCGCCAGCAGCGGCGATAGCGGATCTAGCACAGATACGCAGTATTTT.

This clone was counted a single time. The CDR3 nucleotides read TGCAGCGTTGCCGCGGCAGGGGGTAGCAATCAGCCCCAGCATTTT. This encodes CSVAAAGGSNQPQHF. The chain links TRBV29-1 to TRBJ1-5, with 7 bases that match TRBD1. Looked up from germline, CDR1 is SQVTM and CDR2 is ANQGSEA. The CDR3 extends over 15 amino acids. V dropped 4 bases and J dropped 0; count of bases not matched to a gene: 6.

The J gene is TRBJ2-7, the V gene TRBV19; 10 bases fit TRBD1. The CDR3 has 13 amino acids. The germline gives CDR1 LNHDA, CDR2 SQIVND (reference sequence). The V gene end was trimmed by 6 bases and the J gene end by 4 bases; junction bases not matched to a gene: 3. For the CDR3, the DNA is TGTGCCAGTAGGCGGGACAGGGGTTACGAGCAGTACTTC. This encodes CASRRDRGYEQYF.

The J gene is TRBJ1-2, the V gene TRBV5-5, with no clear D. The CDR3 length is 12 residues. Germline loops: CDR1 SGHKS, CDR2 YYEKEE (reference sequence). V lost 4 bases and J lost 13, with 17 bases in between. CDR3 DNA: TGTGCCAGCAGCCCCGACGGACTCCCGAGCACCTTC. This sequence encodes CASSPDGLPSTF.